This T cell receptor (beta chain) emerged from a study of shared clonotypes between healthy human individuals. Study overall: The donor group consisted of two women and a few men, aged 18 to 49.

Deletions cut 5 bases from V and 0 bases from J, with 17 bases between. This CDR3 spans 16 amino acids. From germline, CDR1 is SGHTA and CDR2 FQGTGA. As handled by the study authors: ImmunoSEQ sequences covered only the junction and lacked quality scores; filtering therefore differed. Here immunoSEQ multiplex PCR was the method, and the copy in TCRdb shows in-frame clones only, minus some. Clone size and the V and J calls come from that table; the DNA yielded D and trimming. The sample yields about 490,000 clones, 79% seen once. Points on this clone: Its specificity is not known.

General observations from the study: Investigators collected only blood, and repertoires in tissues likely differ.

The unsorted samples took 90 million or so PBMCs to get genomic DNA. This sequence joins TRBV7-3 and TRBJ2-7; TRBD1 or TRBD2 may be the D gene (7 bases each). Sample: PBMCs. The TCR originated in a woman in her forties in good health. Some clones in this sample may be carry-over from other donors' samples. The CDR3 protein is CASSRGGTADSYEQYF. In nucleotides, the CDR3 is TGTGCCAGCAGCCGGGGAGGGACAGCGGACTCCTACGAGCAGTACTTC.